Presented here are 11 T cell receptor beta chains from one specimen sequenced in a study of identical twins. TCRdb re-analysed the 5' RACE reads in MiXCR, keeping a single row per CDR3 protein. The data show 500,000 to 550,000 distinct CDR3 sequences, about a fifth seen once. This sample was shared with a second study, whose subject was yellow fever vaccine responses in identical twins.

Input material: CD4+ T cells sorted from blood. These receptors originate from a woman between 18 and 30 years old in good health.

The chain uses TRBV5-8 and TRBJ2-5; possible D gene TRBD2, 6 bases. CDR1 and CDR2 (germline): SGHTS, YDEGEE. Trimming took off 5 bases at V and 1 base at J, with 9 bases between the two ends. The CDR3 spans 13 residues. CDR3 region: CASRSTSQETQYF. In DNA form, the CDR3 reads TGTGCCAGCAGATCGACTAGCCAAGAGACCCAGTACTTC. The entire variable domain, with the rest obtained from reference TRBV5-8 and TRBJ2-5, is as follows: EAGVTQSPTHLIKTRGQQATLRCSPISGHTSVYWYQQALGLGLQFLLWYDEGEERNRGNFPPRFSGRQFPNYSSELNVNALELEDSALYLCASRSTSQETQYFGPGTRLLVL.

The V and J genes are TRBV5-1 and TRBJ2-5, with TRBD2 matching over 8 bases. CDR3 length: 13 residues. V was clipped by 4 bases and J by 5 bases; unmatched bases: 4. Per germline, CDR1 SGHRS and CDR2 YFSETQ. In DNA, the CDR3 is TGCGCCAGCAGCGCGGGGGGTTCGGAGACCCAGTACTTC. The encoded protein is CASSAGGSETQYF.

The chain couples TRBV20-1 to TRBJ1-2; D possibly corresponds to TRBD1 (5 bases). Germline loops: CDR1 DFQATT, CDR2 SNEGSKA (reference sequence). The CDR3 loop spans 15 amino acids. Trimming took off 0 bases at V and 0 bases at J, with 11 bases between the two ends. For the CDR3, the DNA is TGCAGTGCTAGAGATTTAAGGGGAGCTAACTATGGCTACACCTTC. Residues: CSARDLRGANYGYTF.

This rearrangement joins TRBV3-1 to TRBJ2-3; 8 nucleotides align to TRBD2. Trimming cost V 4 bases and J 3 bases; bases outside gene matches: 12. Germline values: CDR1 LGHDT, CDR2 YNNKEL (reference sequence). The CDR3 has 17 residues. CDR3 nucleotide sequence: TGTGCCAGCAGCCCTCTCAAGGGGAGCGGGGGAACAGATACGCAGTATTTT. Translating gives CASSPLKGSGGTDTQYF.

V is TRBV20-1 and J is TRBJ2-1; TRBD2 matches at 10 bases. The CDR3 is made up of 14 amino acids. The V and J ends lost 6 bases and 6 bases, in that order; junction bases with no gene match: 8. CDR1 DFQATT and CDR2 SNEGSKA come from the germline V gene (reference sequence). The CDR3 loop reads CSASLAGVPNEQFF. CDR3 bases: TGCAGTGCAAGCCTAGCGGGAGTACCCAATGAGCAGTTCTTC.

This clonotype has more than one count but fewer than ten. CDR3 DNA sequence: TGTGCCAGCTCACCGACGGAGTATCAAGAGACCCAGTACTTC. Protein sequence: CASSPTEYQETQYF. This rearrangement joins TRBV18 to TRBJ2-5; D is uncertain. The CDR3 is 14 residues long. Germline V gives CDR1 KGHSH, CDR2 LQKENI. V lost 3 bases, J lost 2 bases, and 10 bases lay in between.

This clonotype was recorded many times. This sequence joins TRBV21-1 and TRBJ2-4; TRBD1, the table's D call, lacks a check against the DNA. TRBV21-1 is shown as a pseudogene. The CDR3 totals 16 residues. The CDR3 DNA reads as TGTGCCAGCAGCAAAGGGGGGCGACTAGCCAAAAACATTCAGTACTTC. Its translation: CASSKGGRLAKNIQYF.

J is TRBJ2-1 and V is TRBV11-3, with 7 bases lining up with TRBD1. V lost 0 bases to trimming and J lost 9 bases; unmatched junction nucleotides: 5. Germline CDR1 reads SGHNT; CDR2 reads YENEEA. This CDR3 contains 14 residues. Here the CDR3 DNA reads TGTGCCAGCAGCTTAGAAGACAGGGAACGTGAGCAGTTCTTC. Its translation is CASSLEDREREQFF.

The table lists this clonotype with a few counts. The chain employs TRBV5-1 and TRBJ2-3; D is unclear. Between the trimmed V and J ends, which lost 5 bases and 4 bases, there was a span of 11 bases. Germline CDR1 reads SGHRS; CDR2 reads YFSETQ. CDR3 length: 13 amino acids. CDR3 region: CASRPGFPDTQYF. The DNA for the CDR3 is TGCGCCAGCAGGCCGGGTTTTCCAGATACGCAGTATTTT.

The chain combines TRBV5-1 with TRBJ2-5; D may be TRBD1 or TRBD2 (6 bases each). The CDR3 extends over 15 amino acids. V was shortened by 4 bases and J by 1 base, with 14 bases between the two germline ends. CDR1 is SGHRS, CDR2 YFSETQ, per germline. In DNA form, the CDR3 reads TGCGCCAGCAGCGCCACAGGGAGGACCCAAGAGACCCAGTACTTC. Translated, it gives CASSATGRTQETQYF.

The rearrangement links TRBV2 to TRBJ1-4; 11 bases map to TRBD1. Germline loops: CDR1 SNHLY, CDR2 FYNNEI. CDR3 length equals 14 residues. Trimming at V came to 9 bases and at J to 7 bases, leaving 7 bases not matched to a gene. CDR3 coding DNA: TGTGCCAGTAGGGACAGGGGGTCCGTTGAAAAACTGTTTTTT. Its translation is CASRDRGSVEKLFF.